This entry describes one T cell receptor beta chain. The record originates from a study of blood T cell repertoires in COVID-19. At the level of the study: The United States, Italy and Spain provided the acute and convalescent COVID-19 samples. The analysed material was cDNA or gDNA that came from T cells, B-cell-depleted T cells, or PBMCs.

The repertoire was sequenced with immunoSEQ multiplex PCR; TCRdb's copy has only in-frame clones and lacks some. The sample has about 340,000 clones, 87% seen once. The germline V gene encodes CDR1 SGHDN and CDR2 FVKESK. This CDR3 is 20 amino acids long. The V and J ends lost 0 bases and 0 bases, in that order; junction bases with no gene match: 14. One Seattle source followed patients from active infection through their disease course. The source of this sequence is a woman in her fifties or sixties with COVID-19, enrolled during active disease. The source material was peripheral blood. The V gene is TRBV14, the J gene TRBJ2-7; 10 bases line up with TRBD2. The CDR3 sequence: CASSQDPSSGSILLSYEQYF. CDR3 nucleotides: TGTGCCAGCAGCCAAGATCCTTCTAGCGGGAGTATCCTCCTCTCCTACGAGCAGTACTTC.